One sample yielded the 18 T cell receptor beta chains listed below, sequenced in a study of cytomegalovirus exposure and HLA in healthy donors. PCR used 60 Vbeta primers and 13 Jbeta primers. Repertoires were generated with immunoSEQ multiplex PCR, while TCRdb's copy carries only in-frame clones and drops some. This table has about 130,000 clones, about 80% appearing once. Input material: PBMCs. These receptor sequences come from a man aged 30 to 39 in good health and CMV-seropositive.

This clone was found a few times. The chain joins TRBV27 to TRBJ2-7, with TRBD1 matching 9 bases. The length of the CDR3 is 14 residues. From germline, CDR1 is MNHEY and CDR2 SMNVEV (reference sequence). The junction had 0 bases not matched to a gene; V was cut back by 0 bases and J by 3 bases. CDR3 sequence reads: CASSLSTGGYEQYF. Here the CDR3 DNA reads TGTGCCAGCAGTTTATCGACAGGGGGCTACGAGCAGTACTTC.

The chain has TRBV7-6 and TRBJ2-5, with D possibly being TRBD2 (6 bases). Between the trimmed V and J ends, which lost 5 bases and 1 base, there was a span of 14 bases. Germline V CDR1 and CDR2: SGHVS, FNYEAQ. The CDR3 extends over 15 amino acids. The CDR3 coding sequence is TGTGCCAGCAGCCCTCGGGTAGCGGTCCAAGAGACCCAGTACTTC. This codes for CASSPRVAVQETQYF.

V gene TRBV4-3 combines with J gene TRBJ2-1; possible D gene TRBD2, 5 bases. Germline V gives CDR1 LGHNA, CDR2 YSLEER. This CDR3 comprises 14 residues. The V end was cut by 4 bases, the J end by 5 bases, with 12 bases between. The CDR3 bases are TGCGCCAGCAGCCCCCTAGCTACAGACAATGAGCAGTTCTTC. Protein sequence: CASSPLATDNEQFF.

The J gene is TRBJ2-7, the V gene TRBV2, with 8 bases lining up with TRBD1. The V segment lost 2 bases and the J segment 2 bases; nucleotides outside the gene matches: 5. This CDR3 contains 15 residues. Per the germline V gene, CDR1 is SNHLY and CDR2 is FYNNEI. The CDR3 loop is CASSERQGAAYEQYF. The CDR3 nucleotides are TGTGCCAGCAGTGAACGGCAGGGGGCGGCCTACGAGCAGTACTTC.

The gene calls are TRBV2 and TRBJ1-1; D gene unclear. Trimming pared 6 bases from V and 5 bases from J, leaving 7 bases between. CDR1 is SNHLY, CDR2 FYNNEI, per germline. This CDR3 has 11 amino acids. CDR3 in DNA: TGTGCCAGCAGCCTCCGTACTGAAGCTTTCTTT. It encodes CASSLRTEAFF. The variable domain in full, completed from reference TRBV2 and TRBJ1-1, reads EPEVTQTPSHQVTQMGQEVILRCVPISNHLYFYWYRQILGQKVEFLVSFYNNEISEKSEIFDDQFSVERPDGSNFTLKIRSTKLEDSAMYFCASSLRTEAFFGQGTRLTVV.

The chain is built from TRBV15 and TRBJ1-5, with a weak D call TRBD1 (6 bases). V was clipped by 5 bases and J by 7 bases, with 9 bases between them. Germline V gives CDR1 LNHNV, CDR2 YYDKDF (reference sequence). CDR3 length: 12 residues. CDR3 sequence reads: CATSDQGQPQHF. CDR3 DNA sequence: TGTGCCACCAGCGACCAGGGGCAGCCCCAGCATTTT.

This clone was detected only once. V usage is TRBV7-2 and J usage is TRBJ2-5; 8 nucleotides agree with TRBD2. This CDR3 region has 15 residues. With V trimmed by 2 bases and J by 5 bases, 7 bases remained unmatched. The V gene's germline CDR1 is SGHTA and CDR2 FQGNSA. The CDR3 loop is CASSLRAGVGETQYF. The CDR3 DNA follows: TGTGCCAGCAGCTTAAGAGCGGGAGTGGGGGAGACCCAGTACTTC.

The genes are TRBV18 and TRBJ2-7; the D is unclear. Germline lookup yields CDR1 KGHSH and CDR2 LQKENI. V lost 3 bases and J 0 bases, leaving 12 bases between the germline ends. This CDR3 has 15 amino acids. CDR3 loop: CASSPSGKSSYEQYF. In nucleotides, the CDR3 is TGTGCCAGCTCACCCTCGGGTAAGAGCTCCTACGAGCAGTACTTC.

This clone was recorded only once. One end of the junction does not line up with germline, which may come from a read error. The chain uses TRBV5-4 and TRBJ2-7; 11 positions agree with TRBD2. Germline CDR1 is SGHNT and CDR2 is YYREEE (reference sequence). This CDR3 contains 17 residues. Here the CDR3 reads CASSPTDLAGGQYGQYF. CDR3 nucleotides: TGTGCCAGCAGCCCAACCGATCTAGCGGGAGGACAGTACGGGCAGTACTTC.

This chain connects TRBV27 to TRBJ1-5; no firm D call. The CDR3 extends over 15 amino acids. The V end lost 0 bases, the J end lost 1 base, and 7 bases lay between the germline ends. In germline, CDR1 is MNHEY, CDR2 SMNVEV (reference sequence). CDR3 nucleotide sequence: TGTGCCAGCAGTTTATCGATAGCGAGCAATCAGCCCCAGCATTTT. This codes for CASSLSIASNQPQHF.

This clone is a singleton in its sample. The chain links TRBV4-2 to TRBJ2-6; D perhaps matches TRBD2 (6 bases). CDR3 length equals 17 residues. Trimming took 2 bases from V and 1 from J, leaving 12 bases between them. Germline values: CDR1 LGHNA, CDR2 YNFKEQ. The chain's CDR3 is CASSQTTRGSGANVLTF. The CDR3 region has the DNA TGTGCCAGCAGCCAAACAACACGGGGGTCTGGGGCCAACGTCCTGACTTTC.

In the case of this clone: The same CDR3 also results from other DNA sequences found in this sample. The chain couples TRBV14 to TRBJ1-1, with no clear D. Germline V gene data show CDR1 as SGHDN and CDR2 as FVKESK. The CDR3 consists of 13 residues. V was cut by 4 bases and J by 0 bases, with 6 bases left in between. The CDR3 protein is CASSRSMNTEAFF. Written as DNA, the CDR3 is TGTGCCAGCAGCCGAAGCATGAACACTGAAGCTTTCTTT.

The chain links TRBV27 to TRBJ1-4; 7 positions match TRBD1. Trimming removed 6 bases from V and 7 bases from J; junction bases left unmatched: 11. Germline V gene sequence: CDR1 MNHEY, CDR2 SMNVEV (reference sequence). The length of the CDR3 is 15 residues. The CDR3 region has the DNA TGTGCCAGCAGGGGTGTAGGGGGCGCGGGTGAAAAACTGTTTTTT. Encoded protein: CASRGVGGAGEKLFF.

The V and J genes are TRBV13 and TRBJ2-1; TRBD2 aligns across 11 bases. This CDR3 contains 17 residues. The germline gives CDR1 PRHDT, CDR2 FYEKMQ (reference sequence). The V and J ends lost 4 bases and 0 bases, in that order; junction bases with no gene match: 5. For the CDR3, the DNA is TGTGCCAGCAGCTCCGGGACTAGCGGCAGCTCCTACAATGAGCAGTTCTTC. Protein sequence: CASSSGTSGSSYNEQFF.

The chain employs TRBV11-3 and TRBJ2-2; 11 bases are a match to TRBD2. Trimming removed 2 bases from V and 1 base from J; junction bases left unmatched: 6. Germline CDR1 reads SGHNT; CDR2 reads YENEEA. The CDR3 sequence is 18 residues long. The DNA for the CDR3 is TGTGCCAGCAGCTTAAGGGGGGGACTAGCGGAGAACACCGGGGAGCTGTTTTTT. Amino acid sequence: CASSLRGGLAENTGELFF.

The gene calls are TRBV6-1 and TRBJ2-7, with D tentatively TRBD1 (6 bases). Between the trimmed V and J ends, which lost 5 bases and 4 bases, there was a span of 15 bases. CDR1 and CDR2 (germline): MNHNS, SASEGT. This CDR3 spans 14 amino acids. CDR3 protein: CASSFQGFRYEQYF. Written as DNA, the CDR3 is TGTGCCAGCAGTTTCCAGGGGTTTAGGTACGAGCAGTACTTC.

The chain employs TRBV4-1 and TRBJ1-4, with D perhaps TRBD1 (5 bases). Germline lookup yields CDR1 MGHRA and CDR2 YSYEKL. Between the trimmed V and J ends, which lost 4 bases and 0 bases, there was a span of 9 bases. The CDR3 consists of 15 residues. Here the CDR3 DNA reads TGCGCCAGCAGCCCATTGACAGCAACTAATGAAAAACTGTTTTTT. Translated: CASSPLTATNEKLFF.

In this sample, this clone turned up once. V and J are TRBV6-5 and TRBJ2-5; the match to TRBD1 covers 9 bases. CDR1 MNHEY and CDR2 SVGAGI come from the germline V gene. J was trimmed by 5 bases and V by 8 bases; bases with no gene match: 6. This CDR3 has 13 amino acids. The CDR3 coding sequence is TGTGCCAGCGGACAGGGGTTGGTGGAGACCCAGTACTTC. It is translated as CASGQGLVETQYF.